The T cell receptor beta chain under discussion was sequenced for a study of Ad26.COV2.S vaccination and SARS-CoV-2 variants. Findings of the study overall: After vaccination, reports described spike-specific CD8+ and CD4+ T cell responses as showing substantial breadth.

For this clone: What it binds is not known.

Treatment specified: around 19 received Ad26.COV2.S at low or high dose, single or two shots; several received placebo; per-sample allocation not given. Sampling was done on day 63 after the first vaccine or placebo injection. An 18-55-year-old adult in Boston served as donor. The assay was immunoSEQ multiplex PCR, and TCRdb's table has in-frame clones only and misses some. The table records 400,000 to 450,000 clones, around 90% of them present only once. The V gene's germline CDR1 is MDHEN and CDR2 SYDVKM. CDR3 length equals 12 residues. Trimming pared 2 bases from V and 4 bases from J, leaving 4 bases between.

This TCR was recovered from a person between 18 and 65 years old who received the Ad26.COV2.S COVID-19 vaccine or a placebo. The genes are TRBV28 and TRBJ2-3; D gene ambiguous. Here the sequenced sample was peripheral blood, taken in a trial of Ad26.COV2.S vaccine versus placebo. Written as DNA, the CDR3 is TGTGCCAGCAGTTTAATGTCAGATACGCAGTATTTT. Amino acids: CASSLMSDTQYF. The full variable domain, with the rest looked up from reference TRBV28 and TRBJ2-3, is DVKVTQSSRYLVKRTGEKVFLECVQDMDHENMFWYRQDPGLGLRLIYFSYDVKMKEKGDIPEGYSVSREKKERFSLILESASTNQTSMYLCASSLMSDTQYFGPGTRLTVL.